Detailed here is one T cell receptor beta chain. Sorting of CD4+ naive, central memory, regulatory and stem cell-like memory cells was performed via CD45RO/CCR7/CD25/CD127/CD95/CD27. Between the trimmed V and J ends, which lost 4 bases and 7 bases, there was a span of 9 bases. Per germline, CDR1 DFQATT and CDR2 SNEGSKA (reference sequence). This CDR3 has 11 amino acids. Expressed TCRB transcripts were sequenced after all isolated RNA was converted to cDNA. Profiling relied on immunoSEQ multiplex PCR, and the TCRdb table lists in-frame clones only, not all of them. Here the sample spans 300,000 or so clones, under 8.5% being singletons. This sample is drawn from a study of beta chain features in type 1 diabetes.

The V and J genes are TRBV20-1 and TRBJ2-3; D is unclear. The sequencing input was central memory CD4+ T cells from blood. This clonotype was obtained from a woman between 18 and 30 years old in good health. CDR3 sequence reads: CSAKSPHTQYF. CDR3 bases: TGCAGTGCTAAGTCTCCCCATACGCAGTATTTT.